One and the same sample provided the 20 T cell receptor beta chains below, sequenced in a study of cytomegalovirus exposure and HLA in healthy donors. PCR was performed using 60 Vbeta and 13 Jbeta primers. Method: immunoSEQ multiplex PCR; TCRdb's copy keeps in-frame clones and lacks some. The sample yields 160,000 or so clones, 65% to 80% seen once. Sequencing was done on a sample of PBMCs. All receptors come from a man aged 18 to 29 in good health and CMV-seropositive.

V gene TRBV6-5 combines with J gene TRBJ1-1; a possible D gene is TRBD1 (5 bases). V was cut by 0 bases and J by 3 bases, with 8 bases left in between. There are 14 residues in the CDR3. CDR1 MNHEY and CDR2 SVGAGI come from the germline V gene. CDR3 DNA: TGTGCCAGCAGTTACTCTTCAGGGTACACTGAAGCTTTCTTT. Translating gives CASSYSSGYTEAFF.

The gene calls are TRBV10-3 and TRBJ2-3; the D gene is possibly TRBD2 (5 bases). Germline-derived CDR1 and CDR2 are ENHRY and SYGVKD. Deletions cut 7 bases from V and 2 bases from J, with 10 bases between. This CDR3 spans 13 amino acids. CDR3 residues: CAIKSGYTDTQYF. CDR3 DNA sequence: TGTGCCATCAAAAGCGGCTACACAGATACGCAGTATTTT.

The CDR3 region is CASSSPQGANYGYTF. CDR3 sequence (DNA): TGTGCCAGCAGCTCCCCTCAGGGGGCTAACTATGGCTACACCTTC. The gene calls are TRBV7-2 and TRBJ1-2; 7 bases fit TRBD1. Germline-derived CDR1 and CDR2 are SGHTA and FQGNSA. V lost 4 bases, J lost 0 bases, and 5 bases stayed unmatched. The length of the CDR3 is 15 residues.

The V gene is TRBV7-2, the J gene TRBJ2-7, with 7 bases identical to TRBD2. Germline CDR1 SGHTA, CDR2 FQGNSA. This CDR3 has 15 amino acids. The V segment lost 0 bases and the J segment 4 bases; nucleotides outside the gene matches: 6. CDR3 region: CASSLAGGREYEQYV. As DNA, the CDR3 is TGTGCCAGCAGCTTAGCGGGAGGGAGGGAGTACGAGCAGTACGTC.

The V gene is TRBV7-2, the J gene TRBJ1-4; D perhaps matches TRBD1 (5 bases). Looked up from germline, CDR1 is SGHTA and CDR2 is FQGNSA. The CDR3 has 13 residues. Between the trimmed V and J ends, which lost 5 bases and 8 bases, there was a span of 12 bases. CDR3 in amino acids: CASSLRGGEKLFF. CDR3 bases: TGTGCCAGCAGCCTAAGGGGTGGGGAAAAACTGTTTTTT. Variable domain in full (rest from reference TRBV7-2 and TRBJ1-4): GAGVSQSPSNKVTEKGKDVELRCDPISGHTALYWYRQSLGQGLEFLIYFQGNSAPDKSGLPSDRFSAERTGGSVSTLTIQRTQQEDSAVYLCASSLRGGEKLFFGSGTQLSVL.

The chain joins TRBV2 to TRBJ1-2, with D perhaps matching TRBD1 (5 bases). The V end was cut by 5 bases, the J end by 4 bases, with 17 bases between. Germline values: CDR1 SNHLY, CDR2 FYNNEI. The CDR3 has 15 residues. CDR3 sequence (DNA): TGTGCCAGCAGTCTGGGCCAAGGACAAATCTATGGCTACACCTTC. Residues: CASSLGQGQIYGYTF.

The V call is TRBV9, the J call TRBJ2-1; 10 nucleotides agree with TRBD2. Unmatched junction bases numbered 2, after V lost 0 bases and J lost 5 bases. CDR1 is SGDLS and CDR2 is YYNGEE in the germline V gene. The CDR3 runs 15 residues. The CDR3 DNA reads as TGTGCCAGCAGCGTAGCAAGCGGGGGGGACAATGAGCAGTTCTTC. Amino acids: CASSVASGGDNEQFF.

The chain recombines TRBV4-2 with TRBJ2-1; 8 positions match TRBD2. The CDR3 has 16 residues. Germline CDR1 and CDR2: LGHNA and YNFKEQ. V lost 6 bases, J lost 0 bases, and 7 bases stayed unmatched. The CDR3 DNA reads TGTGCCAGCAGTAGACTAGCGTCTAGCTCCTACAATGAGCAGTTCTTC. Translating it yields CASSRLASSSYNEQFF.

This clone was counted between two and nine times. This chain uses TRBV6-6 with TRBJ1-5; D uncertain. The length of the CDR3 is 16 residues. Trimming took 8 bases from V and 1 from J, leaving 18 bases between them. CDR1 is MNHNY and CDR2 is SVGAGI in the germline V gene (reference sequence). The CDR3 sequence: CASDLLSGRSNQPQHF. CDR3 coding DNA: TGTGCCAGCGATCTTCTCTCGGGAAGGAGCAATCAGCCCCAGCATTTT.

The CDR3 DNA sequence: TGTGCCTGGACCGCCGGGGGAGGTGGAAACACCATATATTTT. Its protein is CAWTAGGGGNTIYF. The chain combines TRBV30 with TRBJ1-3, with D possibly matching TRBD1 (5 bases). This CDR3 contains 14 residues. Trimming removed 4 bases at V and 3 bases at J, with 13 bases between. Germline CDR1 reads GTSNPN; CDR2 reads SVGIG (reference sequence).

The sample holds a few counts of this clone. This chain uses TRBV5-6 with TRBJ2-3, with 11 bases aligning to TRBD2. Germline V gives CDR1 SGHDT, CDR2 YYEEEE. The CDR3 sequence is 14 residues long. J lost 6 bases, V lost 4 bases, and 4 bases had no gene match. Written as DNA, the CDR3 is TGTGCCAGCAGCCAGGCTAGCGGGGGGGATACGCAGTATTTT. Translating it yields CASSQASGGDTQYF.

J is TRBJ1-4 and V is TRBV28; D gene ambiguous. In germline, CDR1 is MDHEN, CDR2 SYDVKM. The V end was cut by 7 bases, the J end by 3 bases, with 6 bases between. The CDR3 length is 12 residues. The CDR3 sequence is CASTTANEKLFF. The CDR3 DNA is TGTGCCAGCACCACGGCTAATGAAAAACTGTTTTTT. Variable domain in full (rest from reference TRBV28 and TRBJ1-4): DVKVTQSSRYLVKRTGEKVFLECVQDMDHENMFWYRQDPGLGLRLIYFSYDVKMKEKGDIPEGYSVSREKKERFSLILESASTNQTSMYLCASTTANEKLFFGSGTQLSVL.

CDR3 residues: CASSESGGSETQYF. The CDR3 DNA reads as TGCGCCAGCAGTGAGTCGGGAGGGTCCGAGACCCAGTACTTC. This chain uses TRBV10-1 with TRBJ2-5; 7 nucleotides match TRBD2. The CDR3 has 14 residues. Trimming at V came to 0 bases and at J to 5 bases, leaving 3 bases not matched to a gene. Germline V gives CDR1 WNHNN, CDR2 SYGVQD (reference sequence).

The CDR3 protein is CASTNSGPGTQYF. CDR3 nucleotides: TGTGCCAGCACCAATAGCGGTCCCGGGACCCAGTACTTC. V usage is TRBV28 and J usage is TRBJ2-5; D may be TRBD2 (6 bases). V was trimmed by 7 bases and J by 7 bases, leaving 16 bases between them. Germline CDR1 MDHEN, CDR2 SYDVKM. The CDR3 is made up of 13 amino acids.

The chain carries TRBV5-6 and TRBJ1-5; TRBD1 aligns across 8 bases. Looked up from germline, CDR1 is SGHDT and CDR2 is YYEEEE. The CDR3 consists of 14 residues. The V and J ends lost 4 bases and 5 bases, in that order; junction bases with no gene match: 5. The CDR3: CASSRTGYDQPQHF. The CDR3 DNA follows: TGTGCCAGCAGCAGGACAGGGTACGATCAGCCCCAGCATTTT.

This clone showed up just once. The V gene is TRBV7-9, the J gene TRBJ1-3, with a possible D match to TRBD1 (6 bases). This CDR3 comprises 16 residues. V was clipped by 0 bases and J by 7 bases, with 16 bases between them. Germline CDR1 and CDR2: SEHNR and FQNEAQ (reference sequence). The CDR3: CASSLALGTPRNTIYF. CDR3 bases: TGTGCCAGCAGCTTAGCTCTTGGGACACCGCGCAACACCATATATTTT. The full variable domain, in which reference TRBV7-9 and TRBJ1-3 provide the parts outside the CDR3, is DTGVSQNPRHKITKRGQNVTFRCDPISEHNRLYWYRQTLGQGPEFLTYFQNEAQLEKSRLLSDRFSAERPKGSFSTLEIQRTEQGDSAMYLCASSLALGTPRNTIYFGEGSWLTVV.

V usage is TRBV5-1 and J usage is TRBJ2-2; tentatively, D is TRBD1 (6 bases). The CDR3 runs to 17 residues. Germline assignment: CDR1 SGHRS and CDR2 YFSETQ. The ends were cut back, 4 bases at V and 6 bases at J, with 22 bases in the middle. The CDR3 region has the DNA TGCGCCAGCAGCCTCTCCCTGACAGGACGCCGGGCCGGGGAGCTGTTTTTT. This encodes CASSLSLTGRRAGELFF.

This sequence joins TRBV5-1 and TRBJ2-2, with 7 bases that match TRBD1. CDR1 SGHRS and CDR2 YFSETQ come from the germline V gene. The ends lost 0 bases at V and 5 bases at J; junction bases unmatched: 4. The CDR3 sequence is 15 residues long. The CDR3 nucleotides read TGCGCCAGCAGCTTGGACTCGACAGGGACCGGGGAGCTGTTTTTT. This sequence encodes CASSLDSTGTGELFF.

V gene TRBV19 combines with J gene TRBJ1-1; D unresolved. The CDR3 has 16 residues. Trimming removed 4 bases at V and 4 bases at J, with 19 bases between. Germline V lookup: CDR1 LNHDA, CDR2 SQIVND (reference sequence). The CDR3 DNA follows: TGTGCCAGTAGTACCCTCCCGAACAGTCGGTCCACTGAAGCTTTCTTT. This sequence encodes CASSTLPNSRSTEAFF.

Comment on this clone: An end of the junction does not agree with germline; a read error may underlie this. This CDR3 reads CATSSYGYTF. The DNA for the CDR3 is TGTGCCACCAGCTCTTATGGCTACACCTTC. The gene calls are TRBV7-9 and TRBJ1-2, with no clear D. CDR1 is SEHNR, CDR2 FQNEAQ, per germline (reference sequence). The length of the CDR3 is 10 residues. The complete variable domain, with remaining parts taken from reference TRBV7-9 and TRBJ1-2, reads DTGVSQNPRHKITKRGQNVTFRCDPISEHNRLYWYRQTLGQGPEFLTYFQNEAQLEKSRLLSDRFSAERPKGSFSTLEIQRTEQGDSAMYLCATSSYGYTFGSGTRLTVV.